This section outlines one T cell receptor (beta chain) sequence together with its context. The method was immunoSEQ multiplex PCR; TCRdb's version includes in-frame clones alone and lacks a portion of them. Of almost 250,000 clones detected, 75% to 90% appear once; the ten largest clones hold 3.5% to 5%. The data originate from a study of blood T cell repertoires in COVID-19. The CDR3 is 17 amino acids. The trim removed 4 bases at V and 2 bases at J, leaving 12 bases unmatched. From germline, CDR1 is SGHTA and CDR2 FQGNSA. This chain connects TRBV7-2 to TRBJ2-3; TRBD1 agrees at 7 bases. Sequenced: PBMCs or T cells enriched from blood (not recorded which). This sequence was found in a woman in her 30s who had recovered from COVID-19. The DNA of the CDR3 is TGTGCCAGCAGCTACCCCCCGGGACAGCGATCCACAGATACGCAGTATTTT. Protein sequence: CASSYPPGQRSTDTQYF.